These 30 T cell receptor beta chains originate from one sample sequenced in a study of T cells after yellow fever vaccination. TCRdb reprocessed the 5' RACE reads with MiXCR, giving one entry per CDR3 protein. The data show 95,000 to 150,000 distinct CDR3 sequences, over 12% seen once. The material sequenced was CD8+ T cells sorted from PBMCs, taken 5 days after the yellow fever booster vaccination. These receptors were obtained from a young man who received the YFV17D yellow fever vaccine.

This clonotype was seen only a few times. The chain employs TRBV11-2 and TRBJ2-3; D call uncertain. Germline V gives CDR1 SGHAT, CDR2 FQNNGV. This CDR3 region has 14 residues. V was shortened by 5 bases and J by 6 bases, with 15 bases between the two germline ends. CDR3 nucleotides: TGTGCCAGCAGCCCCCCGAGGACCCCTGATACGCAGTATTTT. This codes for CASSPPRTPDTQYF.

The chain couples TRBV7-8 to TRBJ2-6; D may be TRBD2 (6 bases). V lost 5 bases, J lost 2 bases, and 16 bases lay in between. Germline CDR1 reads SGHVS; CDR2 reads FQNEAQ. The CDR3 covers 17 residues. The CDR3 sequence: CASSPWTTPPGANVLTF. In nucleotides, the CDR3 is TGTGCCAGCAGCCCCTGGACTACTCCCCCTGGGGCCAACGTCCTGACTTTC.

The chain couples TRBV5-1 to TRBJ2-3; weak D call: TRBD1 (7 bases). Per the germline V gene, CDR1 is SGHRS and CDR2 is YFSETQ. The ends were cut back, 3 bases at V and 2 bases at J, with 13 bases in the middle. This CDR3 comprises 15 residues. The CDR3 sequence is CASSSGGTATDTQYF. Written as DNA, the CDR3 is TGCGCCAGCAGCTCCGGCGGGACAGCCACAGATACGCAGTATTTT.

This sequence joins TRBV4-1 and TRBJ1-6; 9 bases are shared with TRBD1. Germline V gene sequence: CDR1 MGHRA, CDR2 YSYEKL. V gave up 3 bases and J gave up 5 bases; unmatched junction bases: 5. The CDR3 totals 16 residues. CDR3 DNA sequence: TGCGCCAGCAGCCAGGCCGGGACAGGGAATAATTCACCCCTCCACTTT. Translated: CASSQAGTGNNSPLHF.

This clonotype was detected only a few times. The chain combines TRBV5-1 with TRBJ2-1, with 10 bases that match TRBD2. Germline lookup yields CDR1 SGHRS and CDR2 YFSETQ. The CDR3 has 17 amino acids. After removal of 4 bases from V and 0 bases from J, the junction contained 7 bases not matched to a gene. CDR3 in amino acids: CASSPPASGSSYNEQFF. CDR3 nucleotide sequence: TGCGCCAGCAGCCCTCCGGCTAGCGGGAGCTCCTACAATGAGCAGTTCTTC.

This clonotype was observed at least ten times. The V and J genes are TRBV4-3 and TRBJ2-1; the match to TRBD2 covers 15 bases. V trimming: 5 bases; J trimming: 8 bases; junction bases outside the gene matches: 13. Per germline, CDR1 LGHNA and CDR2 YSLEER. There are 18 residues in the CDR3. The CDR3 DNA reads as TGCGCCAGCAGCTCCCCCGGGACTAGCGGGGGGCCCCCCTATGAGCAGTTCTTC. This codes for CASSSPGTSGGPPYEQFF.

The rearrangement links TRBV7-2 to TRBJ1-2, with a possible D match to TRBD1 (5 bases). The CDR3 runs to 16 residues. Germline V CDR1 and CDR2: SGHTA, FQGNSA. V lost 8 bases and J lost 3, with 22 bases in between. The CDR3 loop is CASDAVGRTLHYGYTF. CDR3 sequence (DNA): TGTGCCAGCGACGCGGTGGGCAGGACACTACACTATGGCTACACCTTC.

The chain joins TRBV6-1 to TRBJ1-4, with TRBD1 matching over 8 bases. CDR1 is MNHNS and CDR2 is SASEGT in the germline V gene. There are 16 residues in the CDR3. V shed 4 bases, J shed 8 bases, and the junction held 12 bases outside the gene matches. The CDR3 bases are TGTGCCAGCAGTGTTATTGGACAGGGAAAAGAAGAAAAACTGTTTTTT. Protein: CASSVIGQGKEEKLFF.

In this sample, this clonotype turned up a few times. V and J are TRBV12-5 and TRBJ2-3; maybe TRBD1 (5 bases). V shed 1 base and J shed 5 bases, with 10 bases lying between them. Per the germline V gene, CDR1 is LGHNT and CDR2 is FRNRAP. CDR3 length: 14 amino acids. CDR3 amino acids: CASGLGRAGDTQYF. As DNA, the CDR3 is TGTGCTAGTGGTTTGGGCAGGGCAGGAGATACGCAGTATTTT.

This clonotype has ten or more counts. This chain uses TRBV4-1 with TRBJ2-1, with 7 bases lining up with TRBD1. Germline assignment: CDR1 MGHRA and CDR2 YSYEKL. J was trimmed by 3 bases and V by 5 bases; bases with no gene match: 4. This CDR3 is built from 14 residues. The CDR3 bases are TGCGCCAGCAGCGACAGGGCAGACTACAATGAGCAGTTCTTC. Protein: CASSDRADYNEQFF.

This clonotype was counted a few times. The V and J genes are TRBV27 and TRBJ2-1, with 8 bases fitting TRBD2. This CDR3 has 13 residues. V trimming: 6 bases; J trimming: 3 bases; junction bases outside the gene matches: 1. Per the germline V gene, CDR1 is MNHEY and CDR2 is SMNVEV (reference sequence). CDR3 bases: TGTGCCAGCAGCGGGACTAGCTACAATGAGCAGTTCTTC. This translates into CASSGTSYNEQFF.

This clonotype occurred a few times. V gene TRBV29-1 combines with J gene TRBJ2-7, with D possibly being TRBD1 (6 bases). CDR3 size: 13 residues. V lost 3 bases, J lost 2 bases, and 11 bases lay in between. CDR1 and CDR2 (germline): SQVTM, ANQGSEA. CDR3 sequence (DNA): TGCAGCGTTGAGTTGGGGGCCCCCTACGAGCAGTACTTC. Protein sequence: CSVELGAPYEQYF.

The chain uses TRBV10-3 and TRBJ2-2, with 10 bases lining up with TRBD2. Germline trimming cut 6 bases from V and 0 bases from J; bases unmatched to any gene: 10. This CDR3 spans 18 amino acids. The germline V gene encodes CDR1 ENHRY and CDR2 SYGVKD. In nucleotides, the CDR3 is TGTGCCATCAGAGCAACTAGCGGGGTCCGAGCGAACACCGGGGAGCTGTTTTTT. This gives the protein CAIRATSGVRANTGELFF.

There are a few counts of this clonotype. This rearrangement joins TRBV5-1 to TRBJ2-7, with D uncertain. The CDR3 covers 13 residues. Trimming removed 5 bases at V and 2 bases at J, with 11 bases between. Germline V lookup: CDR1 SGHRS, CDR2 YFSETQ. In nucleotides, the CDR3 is TGCGCCAGCAGTAAGGTTGGGGCCTACGAGCAGTACTTC. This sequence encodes CASSKVGAYEQYF.

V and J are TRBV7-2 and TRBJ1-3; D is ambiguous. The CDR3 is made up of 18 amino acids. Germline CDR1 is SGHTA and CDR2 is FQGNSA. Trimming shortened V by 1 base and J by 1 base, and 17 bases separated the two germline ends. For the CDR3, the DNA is TGTGCCAGCAGCTTAGAATCGTGGATGCGCGCTTCTGGAAACACCATATATTTT. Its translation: CASSLESWMRASGNTIYF.

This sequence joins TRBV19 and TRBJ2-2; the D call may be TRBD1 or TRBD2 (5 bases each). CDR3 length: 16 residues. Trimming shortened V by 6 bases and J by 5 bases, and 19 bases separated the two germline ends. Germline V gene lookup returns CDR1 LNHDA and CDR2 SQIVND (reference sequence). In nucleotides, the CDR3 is TGTGCCAGTAGGGTCGGGCTAAGGGGAGCGACCGGGGAGCTGTTTTTT. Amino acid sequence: CASRVGLRGATGELFF.

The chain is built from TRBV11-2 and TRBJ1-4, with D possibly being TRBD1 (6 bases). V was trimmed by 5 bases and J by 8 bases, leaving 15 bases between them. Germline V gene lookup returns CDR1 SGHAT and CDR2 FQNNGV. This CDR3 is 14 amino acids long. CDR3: CASSASGGDEKLFF. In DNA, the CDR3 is TGTGCCAGCAGCGCCAGCGGGGGCGACGAAAAACTGTTTTTT. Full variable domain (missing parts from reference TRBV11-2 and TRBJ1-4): EAGVAQSPRYKIIEKRQSVAFWCNPISGHATLYWYQQILGQGPKLLIQFQNNGVVDDSQLPKDRFSAERLKGVDSTLKIQPAKLEDSAVYLCASSASGGDEKLFFGSGTQLSVL.

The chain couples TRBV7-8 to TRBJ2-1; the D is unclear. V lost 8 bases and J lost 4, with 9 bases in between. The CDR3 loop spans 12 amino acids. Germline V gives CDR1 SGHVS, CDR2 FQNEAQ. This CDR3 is CASFGRYNEQFF. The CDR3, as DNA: TGTGCCAGCTTCGGCCGATACAATGAGCAGTTCTTC.

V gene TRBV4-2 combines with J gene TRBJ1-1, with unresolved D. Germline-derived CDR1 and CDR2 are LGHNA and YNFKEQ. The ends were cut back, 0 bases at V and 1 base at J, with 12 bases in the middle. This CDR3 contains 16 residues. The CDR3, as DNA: TGTGCCAGCAGCCAAGATCATCCCACGACGAACACTGAAGCTTTCTTT. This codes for CASSQDHPTTNTEAFF.

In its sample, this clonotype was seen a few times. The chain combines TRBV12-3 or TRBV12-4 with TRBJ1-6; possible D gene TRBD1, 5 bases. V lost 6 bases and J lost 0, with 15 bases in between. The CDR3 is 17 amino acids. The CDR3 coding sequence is TGTGCCAGCAGCGCCGACAGCTTATTCTCCTATAATTCACCCCTCCACTTT. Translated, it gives CASSADSLFSYNSPLHF.

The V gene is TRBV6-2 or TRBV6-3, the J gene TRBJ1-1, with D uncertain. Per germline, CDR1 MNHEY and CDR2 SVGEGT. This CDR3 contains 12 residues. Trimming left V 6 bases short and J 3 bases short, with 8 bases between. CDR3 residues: CASRLRYTEAFF. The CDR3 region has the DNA TGTGCCAGCAGGCTCAGGTACACTGAAGCTTTCTTT.

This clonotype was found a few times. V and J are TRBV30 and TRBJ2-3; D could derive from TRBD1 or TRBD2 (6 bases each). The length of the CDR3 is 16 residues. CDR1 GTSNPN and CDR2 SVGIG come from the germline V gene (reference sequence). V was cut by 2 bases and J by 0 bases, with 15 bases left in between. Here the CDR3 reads CAWSPCRGRSTDTQYF. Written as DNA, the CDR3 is TGTGCCTGGAGTCCCTGCCGGGGGCGGAGCACAGATACGCAGTATTTT.

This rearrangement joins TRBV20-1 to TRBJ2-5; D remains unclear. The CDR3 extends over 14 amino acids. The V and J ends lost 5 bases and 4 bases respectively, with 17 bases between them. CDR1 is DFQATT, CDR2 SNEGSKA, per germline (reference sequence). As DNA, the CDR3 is TGCAGTGCTTCTAACCCCCCGCTAAGAGAGACCCAGTACTTC. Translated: CSASNPPLRETQYF.

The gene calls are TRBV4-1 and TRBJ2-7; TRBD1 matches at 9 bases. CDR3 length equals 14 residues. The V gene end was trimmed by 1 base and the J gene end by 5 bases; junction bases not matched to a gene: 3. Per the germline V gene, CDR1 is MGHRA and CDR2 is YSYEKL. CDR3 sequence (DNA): TGCGCCAGCAGCCAAGCGAGGACAGGGGACGAGCAGTACTTC. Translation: CASSQARTGDEQYF.

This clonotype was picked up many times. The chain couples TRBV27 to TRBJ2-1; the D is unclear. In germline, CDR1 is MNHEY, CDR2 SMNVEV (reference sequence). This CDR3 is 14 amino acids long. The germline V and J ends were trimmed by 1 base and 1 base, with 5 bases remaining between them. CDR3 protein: CASSLFGSYNEQFF. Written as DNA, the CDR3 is TGTGCCAGCAGTTTATTTGGTTCCTACAATGAGCAGTTCTTC.

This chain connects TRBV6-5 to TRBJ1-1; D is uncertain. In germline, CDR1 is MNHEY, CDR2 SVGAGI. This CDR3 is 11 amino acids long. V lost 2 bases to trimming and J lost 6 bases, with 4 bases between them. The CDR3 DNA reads TGTGCCAGCAGTTACAGGTCTGAAGCTTTCTTT. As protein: CASSYRSEAFF.

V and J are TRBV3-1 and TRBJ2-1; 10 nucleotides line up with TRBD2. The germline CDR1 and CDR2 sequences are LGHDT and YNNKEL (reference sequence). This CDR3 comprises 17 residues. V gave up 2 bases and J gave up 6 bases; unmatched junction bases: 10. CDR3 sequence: CASSQISSGGAFNEQFF. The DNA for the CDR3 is TGTGCCAGCAGCCAAATATCAAGCGGGGGGGCATTCAATGAGCAGTTCTTC.

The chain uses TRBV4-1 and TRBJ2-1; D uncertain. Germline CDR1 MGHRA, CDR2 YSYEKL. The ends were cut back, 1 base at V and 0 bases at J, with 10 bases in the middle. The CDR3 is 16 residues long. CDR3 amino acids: CASSQVPPHSYNEQFF. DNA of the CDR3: TGCGCCAGCAGCCAAGTGCCTCCCCACTCCTACAATGAGCAGTTCTTC.

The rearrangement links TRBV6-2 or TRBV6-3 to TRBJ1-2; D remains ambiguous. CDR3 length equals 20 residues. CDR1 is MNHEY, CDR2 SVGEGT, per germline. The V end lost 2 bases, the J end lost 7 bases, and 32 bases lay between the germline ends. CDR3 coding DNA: TGTGCCAGCAGTTACCGAGCGTGGAAGTTGGGCAGCAACCTTCTTTTTGGCTACACCTTC. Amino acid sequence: CASSYRAWKLGSNLLFGYTF.

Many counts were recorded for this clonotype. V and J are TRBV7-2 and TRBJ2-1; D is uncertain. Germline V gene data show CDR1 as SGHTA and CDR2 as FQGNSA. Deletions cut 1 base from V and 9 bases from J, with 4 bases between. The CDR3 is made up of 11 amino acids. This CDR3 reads CASSLVREQFF. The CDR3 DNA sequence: TGTGCCAGCAGCTTAGTACGTGAGCAGTTCTTC.